This TCR beta chain was profiled in a study of blood T cell repertoires in COVID-19 (dated by TCRdb to about 2020). Describing the broader study: Samples from collaborators originated in the United States, Italy and Spain and spanned both the acute and convalescent phases of COVID-19. The material from the prospective study consisted of cDNA or gDNA derived from T cells, B-cell-depleted T cells, or PBMCs. The dataset comprised deeply sampled blood TCRbeta repertoires from subjects exposed to, actively infected with, or recovered from COVID-19. A freely available public database, intended as a resource for researchers studying the immune response to SARS-CoV-2, is where the repertoires were released. Samples came from the ongoing ImmuneRACE study (first 160 participants) plus 1,254 subjects from 6 global collaborators. Nearly every sample came with metadata listing a de-identified subject ID, COVID-19 status, age in years and sex. Where available, HLA class I and class II types were taken from metadata supplied by the sample provider and were not determined by assay-based typing.

V is reduced by 1 base and J by 7 bases, leaving a spacing of 7 bases between them. CDR3 length: 13 amino acids, cysteine to phenylalanine. The kept DNA is CDR3 alone, 39 bases in frame from the first base. In the germline V gene, CDR1 corresponds to SGHTA and CDR2 to FQGNSA. The research as a whole found: Clinical and demographic metadata were provided uncurated, with the amount varying by source and participant.

The immunoSEQ Assay, a bias-controlled multiplex PCR, was used to amplify TCRbeta CDR3 regions from genomic DNA. Concerning the study's data processing: The number of nucleated cells in each sample was estimated by amplification of reference gene primers within the assay. To quantify the absolute abundance of each unique TCRbeta CDR3 rearrangement, sequence reads were collapsed and filtered. For each sample, productive Simpson clonality was calculated as the square root of Simpson's diversity index over productive rearrangements. As stored in TCRdb, this immuneACCESS dataset retains in-frame rearrangements with V and J assigned. A fraction of the clones does not appear; measured against another copy, unresolved V genes explain less than half of the discrepancy, and the remainder lacks a known reason. V, J and clone size were drawn from that table, and D and trimming were deduced from the DNA. The sample contains about 250,000 clones, 70% to 90% of them found a single time. Jointly, the top ten make up 2.5% to 3% of the sample.

Each collaborating institution followed its own protocols to collect whole blood in K2EDTA tubes. For TCRbeta analysis, collaborators shipped samples in one of three forms: frozen whole blood, isolated PBMCs, or DNA extracted from either of those sample types. Details on this clone: What antigen it recognizes has not been identified. The record has no base qualities; no much larger clone is one base away.

This clonotype was obtained from a woman aged 25 to 45 with active or convalescent COVID-19. The sequence links TRBV7-2 to TRBJ2-2; TRBD1 is a possible D gene, resting on 5 matching bases. The sample comprised peripheral blood. The CDR3 loop reads CASSLEGNGELFF. The bases read TGTGCCAGCAGCTTAGAGGGGAACGGGGAGCTGTTTTTT.